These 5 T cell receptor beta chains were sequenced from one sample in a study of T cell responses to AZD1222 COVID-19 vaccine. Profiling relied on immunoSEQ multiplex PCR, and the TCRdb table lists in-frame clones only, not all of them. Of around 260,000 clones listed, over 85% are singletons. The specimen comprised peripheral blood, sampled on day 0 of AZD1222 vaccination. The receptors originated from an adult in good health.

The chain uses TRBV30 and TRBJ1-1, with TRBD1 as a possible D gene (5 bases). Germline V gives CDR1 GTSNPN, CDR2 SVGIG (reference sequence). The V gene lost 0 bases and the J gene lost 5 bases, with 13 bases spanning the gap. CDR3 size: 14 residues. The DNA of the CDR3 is TGTGCCTGGAGTGTACGGGGGGGAACGACTGAAGCTTTCTTT. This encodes CAWSVRGGTTEAFF.

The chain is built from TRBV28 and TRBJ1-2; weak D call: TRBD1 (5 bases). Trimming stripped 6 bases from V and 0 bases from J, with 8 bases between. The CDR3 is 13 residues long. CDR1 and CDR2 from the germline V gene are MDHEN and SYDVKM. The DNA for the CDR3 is TGTGCCAGCAGCGACAGAGCTAACTATGGCTACACCTTC. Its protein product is CASSDRANYGYTF.

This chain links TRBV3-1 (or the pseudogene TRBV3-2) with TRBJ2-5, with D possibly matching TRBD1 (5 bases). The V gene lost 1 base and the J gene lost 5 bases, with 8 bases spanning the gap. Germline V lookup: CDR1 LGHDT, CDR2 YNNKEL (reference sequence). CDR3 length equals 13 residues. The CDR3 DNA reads TGTGCCAGCAGCCAAGTGACAGCGGAGACCCAGTACTTC. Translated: CASSQVTAETQYF.

CDR3 sequence: CASSSTGGTDTQYF. The CDR3 DNA reads as TGCGCCAGCAGCTCGACAGGGGGAACAGATACGCAGTATTTT. The gene calls are TRBV4-1 and TRBJ2-3, with 9 bases that match TRBD1. CDR1 is MGHRA and CDR2 is YSYEKL in the germline V gene. V shed 5 bases and J 3 bases; nucleotides not matched to a gene: 3. The CDR3 consists of 14 residues.

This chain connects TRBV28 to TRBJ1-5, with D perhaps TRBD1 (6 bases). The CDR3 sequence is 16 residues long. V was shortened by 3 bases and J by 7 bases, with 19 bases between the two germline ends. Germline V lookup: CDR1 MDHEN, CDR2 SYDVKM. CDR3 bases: TGTGCCAGCAGTTTCCACTCTGGGGGGCGCGGGCAGCCCCAGCATTTT. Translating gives CASSFHSGGRGQPQHF.